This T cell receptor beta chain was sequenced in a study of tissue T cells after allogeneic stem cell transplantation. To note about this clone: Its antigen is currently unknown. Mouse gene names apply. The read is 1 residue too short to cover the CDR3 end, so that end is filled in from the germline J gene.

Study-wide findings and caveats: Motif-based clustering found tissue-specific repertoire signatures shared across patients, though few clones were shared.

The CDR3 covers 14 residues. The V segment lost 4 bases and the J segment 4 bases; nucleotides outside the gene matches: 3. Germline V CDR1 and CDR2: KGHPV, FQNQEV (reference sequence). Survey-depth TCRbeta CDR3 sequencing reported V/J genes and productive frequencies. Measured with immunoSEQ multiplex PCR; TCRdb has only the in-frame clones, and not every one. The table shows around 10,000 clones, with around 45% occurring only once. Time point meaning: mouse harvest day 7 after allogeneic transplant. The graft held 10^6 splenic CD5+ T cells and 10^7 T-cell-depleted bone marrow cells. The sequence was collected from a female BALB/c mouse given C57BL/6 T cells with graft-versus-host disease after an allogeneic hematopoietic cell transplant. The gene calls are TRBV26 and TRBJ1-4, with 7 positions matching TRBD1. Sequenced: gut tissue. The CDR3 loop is CASSPGQFNERLFF. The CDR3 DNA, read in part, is TGTGCCAGCAGTCCGGGACAGTTCAACGAAAGATTATTT.